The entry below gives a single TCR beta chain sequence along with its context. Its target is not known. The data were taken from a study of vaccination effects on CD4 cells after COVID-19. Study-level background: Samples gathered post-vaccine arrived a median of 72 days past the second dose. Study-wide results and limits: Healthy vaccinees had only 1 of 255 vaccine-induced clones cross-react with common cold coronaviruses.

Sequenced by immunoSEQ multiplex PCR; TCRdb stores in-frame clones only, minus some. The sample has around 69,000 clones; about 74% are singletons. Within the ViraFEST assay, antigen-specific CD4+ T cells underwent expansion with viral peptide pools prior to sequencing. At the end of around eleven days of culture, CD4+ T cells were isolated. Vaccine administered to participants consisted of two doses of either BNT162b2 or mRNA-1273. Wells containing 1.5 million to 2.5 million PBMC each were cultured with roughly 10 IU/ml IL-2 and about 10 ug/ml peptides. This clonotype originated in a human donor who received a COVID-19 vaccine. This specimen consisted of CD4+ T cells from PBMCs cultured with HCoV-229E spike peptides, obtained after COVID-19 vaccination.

CDR3: CASSLVEGNEKLFF. The CDR3 DNA sequence: TGCGCCAGCAGCTTGGTTGAGGGAAATGAAAAACTGTTTTTT. J is TRBJ1-4 and V is TRBV5-1; the D is unclear. Trimming cost V 0 bases and J 5 bases, with 8 bases left between them. CDR3 size: 14 residues. Germline loops: CDR1 SGHRS, CDR2 YFSETQ.